This TCR beta chain came from a study of T cell responses to AZD1222 COVID-19 vaccine (dated by TCRdb to the early 2020s). For the wider study: TCR sequencing was performed for roughly 250 trial participants, of whom roughly 200 were given two doses of AZD1222 and approximately 25 were given two doses of MenACWY control vaccine. Trial participants were enrolled into age subgroups of 18-55, 56-69 and 70-plus years, which contained around 140, 26 and 57 TCR-sequenced participants, respectively. Points the paper makes about the study in general: After two AZD1222 doses, both the breadth and the depth of spike-specific TCRs were significantly higher than at day 0 and than in MenACWY recipients. Because no day 14 peak-response samples were available, the repertoires could be characterized only after the peak T cell response. Nearly half of unique spike-specific TCRs reportedly recognized epitopes outside regions mutated in the B.1.351 and B.1.1.7 variants. CD4 TCRs associated with the vaccine covered the entire spike protein, and the dominant responses were in regions 160-218 and 743-854. Participants were mostly white British, with more females than males. The authors suggested clonal diversity may have been underestimated. Conclusions about previously exposed vaccinees are limited, since just six or seven AZD1222 recipients were seropositive for SARS-CoV-2 at baseline. The 56-69-year group was small, and its depth increase did not reach significance, likely because of low power.

As regards this clone: Its cognate antigen has yet to be identified. The input lacks base qualities; no much larger clone sits a single base away.

The time point label, as the study defines it: about 28 days (+/-7) after the second vaccine dose. The treatment or condition label for this specimen denotes: meningococcal conjugate vaccine given as trial control. Vaccinee samples came from UK trials COV001 and COV002, including a single-blind randomized controlled phase 2/3 trial of AZD1222 (ChAdOx1 nCoV-19) in healthy adults. Trial participant PBMC samples were collected at day 0 and day 28 after the second dose for TCRbeta chain sequencing. The CDR3 regions of human TCRbeta chains were subjected to immunosequencing. Per the source publication's procedure: Repertoire TCRs were checked for matches against a reference library of SARS-CoV-2-specific TCRs that had been generated using the MIRA antigen-specificity platform. Breadth was defined as the fraction of unique TCRs that were SARS-CoV-2-associated. Depth was defined as the fraction of total T cells that were SARS-CoV-2-associated. Each spike-specific TCR was assigned to its reactive spike region and to a CD4 or CD8 class using the MIRA data. Log10-transformed breadth and depth values were compared by one-way ANOVA with Sidak's multiple comparisons tests. Drawn from immuneACCESS, this table holds only the in-frame rearrangements with V and J called that TCRdb kept. Clones are partly lost; checked studies trace under half to an unresolved V gene and leave the rest unexplained. V and J calls plus clone size are reproduced from that table; the DNA served to infer D and trimming. In this sample the table shows over 120,000 clones, roughly 86% of which occur a single time. About 4.9% of the sample comes from the top ten.

From the germline V gene (reference sequence), CDR1 is SGHKS and CDR2 is YYEKEE. The CDR3 contains 16 residues, cysteine and phenylalanine counted. Here the CDR3 DNA is all that survives: 48 bases in frame from base 1. Trimming removed 0 bases from V and 2 bases from J, leaving 9 bases between the germline ends. The sample here was peripheral blood, taken 28 days after the second dose of the MenACWY control vaccine. This sequence uses TRBV5-5 and TRBJ2-6; tentative D gene TRBD1, with 6 bases matching. This receptor was taken from an adult who received the MenACWY meningococcal vaccine as a control. In nucleotide form, the sequence is TGTGCCAGCAGCTTGGCCGCAGGGGCTGGGGCCAACGTCCTGACTTTC. This translates into CASSLAAGAGANVLTF.